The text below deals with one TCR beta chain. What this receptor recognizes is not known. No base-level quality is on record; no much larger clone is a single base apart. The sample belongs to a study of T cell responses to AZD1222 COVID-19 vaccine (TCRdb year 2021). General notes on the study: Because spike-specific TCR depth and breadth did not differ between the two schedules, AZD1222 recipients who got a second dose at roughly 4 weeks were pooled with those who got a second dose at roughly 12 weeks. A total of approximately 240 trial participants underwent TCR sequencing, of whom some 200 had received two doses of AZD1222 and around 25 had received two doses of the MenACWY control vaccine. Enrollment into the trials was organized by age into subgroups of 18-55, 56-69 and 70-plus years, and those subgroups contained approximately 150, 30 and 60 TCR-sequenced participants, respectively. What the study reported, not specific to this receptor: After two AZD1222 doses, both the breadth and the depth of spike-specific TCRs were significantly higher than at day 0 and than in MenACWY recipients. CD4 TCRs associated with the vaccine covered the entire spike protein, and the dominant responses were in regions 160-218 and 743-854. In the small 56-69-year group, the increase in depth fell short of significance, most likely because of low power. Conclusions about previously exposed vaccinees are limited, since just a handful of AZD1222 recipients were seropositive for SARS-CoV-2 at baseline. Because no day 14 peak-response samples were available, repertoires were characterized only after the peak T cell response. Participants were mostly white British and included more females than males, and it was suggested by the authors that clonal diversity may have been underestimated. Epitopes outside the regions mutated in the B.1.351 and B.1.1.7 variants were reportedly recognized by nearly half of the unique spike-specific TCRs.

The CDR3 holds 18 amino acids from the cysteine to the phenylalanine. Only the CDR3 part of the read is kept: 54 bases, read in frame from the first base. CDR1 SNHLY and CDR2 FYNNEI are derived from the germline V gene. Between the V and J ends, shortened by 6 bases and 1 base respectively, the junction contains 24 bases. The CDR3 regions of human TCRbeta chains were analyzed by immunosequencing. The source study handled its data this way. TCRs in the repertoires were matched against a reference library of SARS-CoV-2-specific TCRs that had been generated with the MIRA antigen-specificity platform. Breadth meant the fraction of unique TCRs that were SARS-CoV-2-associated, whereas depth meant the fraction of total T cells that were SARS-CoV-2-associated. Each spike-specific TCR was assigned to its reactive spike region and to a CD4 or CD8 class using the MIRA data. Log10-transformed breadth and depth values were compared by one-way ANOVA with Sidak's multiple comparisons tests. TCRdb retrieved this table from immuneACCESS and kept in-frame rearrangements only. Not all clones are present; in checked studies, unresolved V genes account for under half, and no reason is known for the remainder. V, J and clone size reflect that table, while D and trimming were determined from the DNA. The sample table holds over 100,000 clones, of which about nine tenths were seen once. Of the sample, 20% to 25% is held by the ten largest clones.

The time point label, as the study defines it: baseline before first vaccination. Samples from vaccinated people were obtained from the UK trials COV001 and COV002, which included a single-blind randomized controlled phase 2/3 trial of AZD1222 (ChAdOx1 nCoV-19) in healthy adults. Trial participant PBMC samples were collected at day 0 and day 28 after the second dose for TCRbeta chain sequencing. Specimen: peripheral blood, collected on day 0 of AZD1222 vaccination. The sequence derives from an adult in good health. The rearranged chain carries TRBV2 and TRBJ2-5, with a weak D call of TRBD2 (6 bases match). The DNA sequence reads TGTGCCAGCAGAATTCCGGCTGTTTGGGGGGTCTTCCAAGAGACCCAGTACTTC. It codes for CASRIPAVWGVFQETQYF. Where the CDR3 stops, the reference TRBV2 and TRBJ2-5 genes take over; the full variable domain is EPEVTQTPSHQVTQMGQEVILRCVPISNHLYFYWYRQILGQKVEFLVSFYNNEISEKSEIFDDQFSVERPDGSNFTLKIRSTKLEDSAMYFCASRIPAVWGVFQETQYFGPGTRLLVL.